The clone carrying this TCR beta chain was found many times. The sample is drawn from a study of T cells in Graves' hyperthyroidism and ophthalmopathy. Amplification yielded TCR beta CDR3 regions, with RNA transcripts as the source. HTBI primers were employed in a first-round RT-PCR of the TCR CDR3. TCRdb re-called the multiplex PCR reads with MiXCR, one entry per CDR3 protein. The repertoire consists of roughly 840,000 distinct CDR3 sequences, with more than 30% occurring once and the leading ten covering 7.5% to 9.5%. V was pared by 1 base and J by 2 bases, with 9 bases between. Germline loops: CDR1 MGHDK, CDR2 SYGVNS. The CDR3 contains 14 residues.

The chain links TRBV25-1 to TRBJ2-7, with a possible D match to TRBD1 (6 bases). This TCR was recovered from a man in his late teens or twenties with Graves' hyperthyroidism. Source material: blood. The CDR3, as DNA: TGTGCCAGCAGTGAATCAGGGGAACCCTACGAGCAGTACTTC. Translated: CASSESGEPYEQYF.